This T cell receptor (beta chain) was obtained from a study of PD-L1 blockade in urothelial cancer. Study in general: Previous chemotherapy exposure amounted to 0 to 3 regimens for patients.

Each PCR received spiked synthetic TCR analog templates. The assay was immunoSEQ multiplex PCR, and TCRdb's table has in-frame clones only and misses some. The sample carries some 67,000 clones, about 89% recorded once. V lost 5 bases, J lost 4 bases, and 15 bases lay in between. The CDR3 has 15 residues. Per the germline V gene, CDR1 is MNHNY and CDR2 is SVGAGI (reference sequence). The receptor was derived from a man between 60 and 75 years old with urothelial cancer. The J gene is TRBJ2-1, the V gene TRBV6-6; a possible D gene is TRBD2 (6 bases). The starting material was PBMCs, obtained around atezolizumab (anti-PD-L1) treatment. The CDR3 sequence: CASSHLWGEYNEQFF. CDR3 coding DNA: TGTGCCAGCAGTCACCTGTGGGGGGAGTACAATGAGCAGTTCTTC.